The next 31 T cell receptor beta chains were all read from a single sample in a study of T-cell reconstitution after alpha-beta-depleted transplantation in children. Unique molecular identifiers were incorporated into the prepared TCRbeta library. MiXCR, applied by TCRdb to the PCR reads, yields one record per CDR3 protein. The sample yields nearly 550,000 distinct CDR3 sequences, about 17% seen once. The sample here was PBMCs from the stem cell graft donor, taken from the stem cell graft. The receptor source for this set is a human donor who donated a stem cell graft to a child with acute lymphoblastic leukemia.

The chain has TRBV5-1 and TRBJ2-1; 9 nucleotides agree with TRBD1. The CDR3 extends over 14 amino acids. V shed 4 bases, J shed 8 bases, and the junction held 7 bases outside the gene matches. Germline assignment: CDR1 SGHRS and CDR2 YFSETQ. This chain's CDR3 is CASSPGTGRYEQFF. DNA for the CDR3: TGCGCCAGCAGCCCGGGGACAGGGAGGTATGAGCAGTTCTTC.

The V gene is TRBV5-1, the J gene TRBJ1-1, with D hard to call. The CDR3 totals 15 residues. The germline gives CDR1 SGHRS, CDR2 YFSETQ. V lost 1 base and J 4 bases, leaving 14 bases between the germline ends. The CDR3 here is CASSLIGPMGTEAFF. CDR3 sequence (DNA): TGCGCCAGCAGCTTGATCGGCCCCATGGGCACTGAAGCTTTCTTT. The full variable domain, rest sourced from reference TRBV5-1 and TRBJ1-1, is KAGVTQTPRYLIKTRGQQVTLSCSPISGHRSVSWYQQTPGQGLQFLFEYFSETQRNKGNFPGRFSGRQFSNSRSEMNVSTLELGDSALYLCASSLIGPMGTEAFFGQGTRLTVV.

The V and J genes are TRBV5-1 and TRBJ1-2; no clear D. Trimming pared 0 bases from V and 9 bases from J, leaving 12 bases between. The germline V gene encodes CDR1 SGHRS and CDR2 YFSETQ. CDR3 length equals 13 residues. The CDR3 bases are TGCGCCAGCAGCTTGGAGGTCTCGCGGAGCTACACCTTC. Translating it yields CASSLEVSRSYTF.

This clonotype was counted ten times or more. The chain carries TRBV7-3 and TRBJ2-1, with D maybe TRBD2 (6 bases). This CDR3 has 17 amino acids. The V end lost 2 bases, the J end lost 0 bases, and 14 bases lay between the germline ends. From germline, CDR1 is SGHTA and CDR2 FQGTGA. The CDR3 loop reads CASSLQGAGSSYNEQFF. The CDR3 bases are TGTGCCAGCAGCTTACAAGGGGCGGGGAGCTCCTACAATGAGCAGTTCTTC.

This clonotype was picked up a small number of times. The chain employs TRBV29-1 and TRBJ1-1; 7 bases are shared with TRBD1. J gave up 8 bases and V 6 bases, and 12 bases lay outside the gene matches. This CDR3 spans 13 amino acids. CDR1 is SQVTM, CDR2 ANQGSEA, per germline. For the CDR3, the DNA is TGCAGCGTAGCACAGGGGACGGGGGAGGAAGCTTTCTTT. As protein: CSVAQGTGEEAFF.

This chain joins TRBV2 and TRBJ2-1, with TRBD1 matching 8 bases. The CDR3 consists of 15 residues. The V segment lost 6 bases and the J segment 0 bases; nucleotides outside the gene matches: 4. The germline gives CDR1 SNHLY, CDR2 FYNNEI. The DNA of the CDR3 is TGTGCCAGCAGGTCCGACAGGGGCTCCTACAATGAGCAGTTCTTC. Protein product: CASRSDRGSYNEQFF.

This chain's CDR3 is CASSMVDSGSSTQYF. The CDR3 DNA reads TGTGCCAGTAGTATGGTTGATAGCGGGAGCTCCACCCAGTACTTC. The V call is TRBV19, the J call TRBJ2-5, with 9 bases that match TRBD2. The germline V gene has CDR1 LNHDA and CDR2 SQIVND (reference sequence). The ends lost 3 bases at V and 8 bases at J; junction bases unmatched: 10. The CDR3 sequence is 15 residues long.

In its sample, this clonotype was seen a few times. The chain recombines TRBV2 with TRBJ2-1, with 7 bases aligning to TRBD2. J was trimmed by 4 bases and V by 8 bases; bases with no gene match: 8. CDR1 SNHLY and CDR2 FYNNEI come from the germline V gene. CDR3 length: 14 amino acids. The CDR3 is CASLIASGYNEQFF. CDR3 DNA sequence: TGTGCCAGCCTAATCGCTAGCGGTTACAATGAGCAGTTCTTC.

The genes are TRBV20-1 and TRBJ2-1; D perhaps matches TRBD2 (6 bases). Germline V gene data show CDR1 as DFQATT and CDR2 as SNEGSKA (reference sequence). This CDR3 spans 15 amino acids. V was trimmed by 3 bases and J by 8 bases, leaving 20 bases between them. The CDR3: CSASPASALGDEQFF. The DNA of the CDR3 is TGCAGTGCTAGTCCGGCTAGCGCTCTTGGGGATGAGCAGTTCTTC.

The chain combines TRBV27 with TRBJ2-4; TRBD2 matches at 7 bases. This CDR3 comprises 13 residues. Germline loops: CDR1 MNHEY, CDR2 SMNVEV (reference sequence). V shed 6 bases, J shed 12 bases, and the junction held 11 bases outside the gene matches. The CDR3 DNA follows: TGTGCCAGCAGCGTACACGGGACTACGAATCAGTACTTC. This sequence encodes CASSVHGTTNQYF.

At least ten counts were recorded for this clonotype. CDR3 sequence (DNA): TGCAGCGTTGGGGACTACCCCGAAGAGGACGAGCAGTACTTC. The encoded protein is CSVGDYPEEDEQYF. This sequence joins TRBV29-1 and TRBJ2-7, with 7 bases identical to TRBD2. CDR1 SQVTM and CDR2 ANQGSEA come from the germline V gene. Trimming cost V 4 bases and J 5 bases; bases outside gene matches: 11. This CDR3 has 14 amino acids.

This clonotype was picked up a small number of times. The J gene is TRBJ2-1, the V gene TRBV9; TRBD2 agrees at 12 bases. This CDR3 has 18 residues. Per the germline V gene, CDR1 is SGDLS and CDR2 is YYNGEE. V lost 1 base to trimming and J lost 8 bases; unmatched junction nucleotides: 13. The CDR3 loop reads CASSVTMTKTSGGDEQFF. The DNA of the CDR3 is TGTGCCAGCAGCGTAACTATGACTAAGACTAGCGGGGGCGATGAGCAGTTCTTC.

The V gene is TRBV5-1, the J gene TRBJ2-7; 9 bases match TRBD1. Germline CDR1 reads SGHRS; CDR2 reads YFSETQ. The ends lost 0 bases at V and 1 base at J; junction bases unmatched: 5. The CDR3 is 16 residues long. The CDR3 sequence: CASSLDRDRVSYEQYF. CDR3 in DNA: TGCGCCAGCAGCTTGGACCGGGACAGGGTTTCCTACGAGCAGTACTTC.

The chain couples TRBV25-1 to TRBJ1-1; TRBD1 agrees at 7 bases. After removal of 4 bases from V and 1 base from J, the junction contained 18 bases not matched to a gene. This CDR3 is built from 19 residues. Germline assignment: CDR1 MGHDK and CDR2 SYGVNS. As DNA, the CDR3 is TGTGCCAGCAGTGCCTGGGAAATCACAGGGGTTGATTCGAACACTGAAGCTTTCTTT. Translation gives CASSAWEITGVDSNTEAFF.

Here the CDR3 DNA reads TGTGCCAGCAGCTTAGCGGCACTAGTGAAAGAGACCCAGTACTTC. Protein: CASSLAALVKETQYF. The chain carries TRBV11-2 and TRBJ2-5; a weak D match, TRBD2 (5 bases). The V gene lost 1 base and the J gene lost 3 bases, with 12 bases spanning the gap. Germline V gene data show CDR1 as SGHAT and CDR2 as FQNNGV. This CDR3 spans 15 amino acids.

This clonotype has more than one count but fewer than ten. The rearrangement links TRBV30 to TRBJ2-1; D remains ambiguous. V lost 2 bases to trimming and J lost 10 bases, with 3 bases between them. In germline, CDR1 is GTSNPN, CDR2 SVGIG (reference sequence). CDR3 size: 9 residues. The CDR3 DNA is TGTGCCTGGAGTCGCGAGCAGTTCTTC. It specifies CAWSREQFF.

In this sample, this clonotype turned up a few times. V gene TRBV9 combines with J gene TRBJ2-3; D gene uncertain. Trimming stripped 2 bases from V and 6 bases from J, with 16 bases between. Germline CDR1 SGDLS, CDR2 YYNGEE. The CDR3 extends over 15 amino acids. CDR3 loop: CASSVSSPGGDTQYF. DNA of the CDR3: TGTGCCAGCAGCGTCTCCTCTCCCGGTGGGGATACGCAGTATTTT.

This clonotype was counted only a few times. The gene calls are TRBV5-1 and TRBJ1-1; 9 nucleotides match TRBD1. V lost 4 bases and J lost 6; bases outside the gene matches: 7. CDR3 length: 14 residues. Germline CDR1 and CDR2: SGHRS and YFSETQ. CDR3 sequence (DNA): TGCGCCAGCAGCCTAGGGACAGGGTTGGCTGAAGCTTTCTTT. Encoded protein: CASSLGTGLAEAFF.

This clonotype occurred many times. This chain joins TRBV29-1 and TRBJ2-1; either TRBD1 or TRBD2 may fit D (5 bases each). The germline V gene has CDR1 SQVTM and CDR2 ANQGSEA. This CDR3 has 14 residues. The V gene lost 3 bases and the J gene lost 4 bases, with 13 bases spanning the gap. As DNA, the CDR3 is TGCAGCGTTGATACCGGGACGGTTTACAATGAGCAGTTCTTC. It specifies CSVDTGTVYNEQFF.

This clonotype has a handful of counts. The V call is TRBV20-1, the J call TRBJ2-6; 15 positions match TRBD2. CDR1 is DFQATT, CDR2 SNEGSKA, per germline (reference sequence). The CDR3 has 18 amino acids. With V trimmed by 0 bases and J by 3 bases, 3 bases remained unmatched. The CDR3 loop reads CSARDGLAGGYGANVLTF. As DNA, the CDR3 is TGCAGTGCTAGAGACGGACTAGCGGGAGGGTATGGGGCCAACGTCCTGACTTTC.

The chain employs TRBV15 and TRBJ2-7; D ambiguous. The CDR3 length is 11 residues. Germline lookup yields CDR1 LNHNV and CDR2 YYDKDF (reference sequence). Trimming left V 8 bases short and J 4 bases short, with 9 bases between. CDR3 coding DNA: TGTGCCACCGGGGATATTTACGAGCAGTACTTC. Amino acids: CATGDIYEQYF.

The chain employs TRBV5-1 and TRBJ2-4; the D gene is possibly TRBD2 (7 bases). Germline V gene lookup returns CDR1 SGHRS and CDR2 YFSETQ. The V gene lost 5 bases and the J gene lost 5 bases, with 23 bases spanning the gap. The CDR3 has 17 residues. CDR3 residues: CASRPSVGGAAENIQYF. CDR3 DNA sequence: TGCGCCAGCAGACCATCGGTGGGGGGGGCGGCGGAAAACATTCAGTACTTC.

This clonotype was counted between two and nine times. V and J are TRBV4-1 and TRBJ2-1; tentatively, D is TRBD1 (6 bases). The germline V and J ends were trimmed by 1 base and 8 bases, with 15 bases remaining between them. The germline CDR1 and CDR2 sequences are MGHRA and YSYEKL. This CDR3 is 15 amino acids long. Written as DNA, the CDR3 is TGCGCCAGCAGCCAAGGTGGGGGCAGAGTCCATGAGCAGTTCTTC. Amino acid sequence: CASSQGGGRVHEQFF.

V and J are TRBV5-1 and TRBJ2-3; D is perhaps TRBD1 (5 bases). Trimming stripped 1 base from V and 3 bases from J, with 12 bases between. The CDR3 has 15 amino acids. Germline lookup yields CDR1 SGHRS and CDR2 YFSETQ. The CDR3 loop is CASSLRSRETDTQYF. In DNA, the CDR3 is TGCGCCAGCAGCTTGAGGTCCAGGGAAACAGATACGCAGTATTTT.

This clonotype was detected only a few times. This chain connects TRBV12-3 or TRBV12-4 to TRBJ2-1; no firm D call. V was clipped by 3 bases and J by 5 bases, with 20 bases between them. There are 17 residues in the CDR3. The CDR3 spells CASSFPELRFIHNEQFF. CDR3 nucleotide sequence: TGTGCCAGCAGTTTCCCTGAATTGCGGTTCATTCACAATGAGCAGTTCTTC.

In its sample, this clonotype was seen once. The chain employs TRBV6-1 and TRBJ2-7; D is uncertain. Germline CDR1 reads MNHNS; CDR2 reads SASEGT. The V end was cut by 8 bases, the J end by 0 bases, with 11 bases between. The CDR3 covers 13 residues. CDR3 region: CASQIESSYEQYF. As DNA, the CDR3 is TGTGCCAGCCAGATTGAAAGCTCCTACGAGCAGTACTTC.

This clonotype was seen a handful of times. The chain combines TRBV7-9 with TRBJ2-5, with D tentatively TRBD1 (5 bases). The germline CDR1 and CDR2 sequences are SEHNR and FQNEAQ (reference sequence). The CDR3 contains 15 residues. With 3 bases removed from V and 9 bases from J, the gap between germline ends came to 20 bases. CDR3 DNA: TGTGCCAGCAGCTTCCAGGGTGGCTCCCAAGTGGCCCAGTACTTC. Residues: CASSFQGGSQVAQYF.

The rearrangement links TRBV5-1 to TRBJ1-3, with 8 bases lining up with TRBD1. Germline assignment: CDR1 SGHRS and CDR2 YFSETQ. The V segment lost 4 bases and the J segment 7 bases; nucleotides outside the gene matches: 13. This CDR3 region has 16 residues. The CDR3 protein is CASSPGQGGISNTIYF. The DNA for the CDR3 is TGCGCCAGCAGCCCAGGACAGGGAGGTATTTCGAACACCATATATTTT.

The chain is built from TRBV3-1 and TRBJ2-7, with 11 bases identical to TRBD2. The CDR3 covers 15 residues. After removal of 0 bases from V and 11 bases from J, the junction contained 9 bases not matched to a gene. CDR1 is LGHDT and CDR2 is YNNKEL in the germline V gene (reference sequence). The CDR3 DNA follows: TGTGCCAGCAGCCAAGATCCCGGGACTAGCGGCATAAAGTACTTC. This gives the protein CASSQDPGTSGIKYF.

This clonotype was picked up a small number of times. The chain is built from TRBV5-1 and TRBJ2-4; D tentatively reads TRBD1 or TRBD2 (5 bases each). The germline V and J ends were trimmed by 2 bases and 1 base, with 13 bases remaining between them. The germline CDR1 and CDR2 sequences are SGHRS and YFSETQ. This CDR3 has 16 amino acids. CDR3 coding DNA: TGCGCCAGCAGCTTCGGGACCTTTGGCGCCAAAAACATTCAGTACTTC. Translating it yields CASSFGTFGAKNIQYF.

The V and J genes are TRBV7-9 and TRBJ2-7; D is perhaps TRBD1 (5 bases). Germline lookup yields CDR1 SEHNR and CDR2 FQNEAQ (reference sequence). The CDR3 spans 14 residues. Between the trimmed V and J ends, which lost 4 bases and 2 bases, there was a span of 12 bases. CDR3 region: CASSSWGRTYEQYF. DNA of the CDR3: TGTGCCAGCAGCTCCTGGGGCAGGACCTACGAGCAGTACTTC.